What follows is one T cell receptor (beta chain) and its context. The data were taken from a study of OX40 agonist ivuxolimab in advanced cancers. Study-level information: Enrollees could have had prior anti-PD-1, anti-PD-L1 or anti-CTLA-4 therapy, which around 40% had received. Partial responses were achieved by three patients: one hepatocellular carcinoma, two cutaneous melanoma.

The assay was immunoSEQ multiplex PCR, and TCRdb's table has in-frame clones only and misses some. The repertoire holds 55,000 to 65,000 clones, with under 90% as singletons. People who had autoimmune disease history or systemic immunosuppression were excluded. Per germline, CDR1 SNHLY and CDR2 FYNNEI. V was cut by 2 bases and J by 5 bases, with 12 bases left in between. This CDR3 contains 14 residues. The chain carries TRBV2 and TRBJ2-5; possibly TRBD2 for D (5 bases). The specimen was CD4+ or CD8+ T cells sorted from blood, collected in a trial of the OX40 agonist ivuxolimab. The receptor was isolated from an adult with an advanced solid tumor such as melanoma, head and neck, liver or kidney cancer. CDR3 nucleotides: TGTGCCAGCAGTGAACGGTATAGAGGGGAGACCCAGTACTTC. Translating it yields CASSERYRGETQYF. Using reference TRBV2 and TRBJ2-5 for the parts outside the CDR3, the full variable domain is EPEVTQTPSHQVTQMGQEVILRCVPISNHLYFYWYRQILGQKVEFLVSFYNNEISEKSEIFDDQFSVERPDGSNFTLKIRSTKLEDSAMYFCASSERYRGETQYFGPGTRLLVL.